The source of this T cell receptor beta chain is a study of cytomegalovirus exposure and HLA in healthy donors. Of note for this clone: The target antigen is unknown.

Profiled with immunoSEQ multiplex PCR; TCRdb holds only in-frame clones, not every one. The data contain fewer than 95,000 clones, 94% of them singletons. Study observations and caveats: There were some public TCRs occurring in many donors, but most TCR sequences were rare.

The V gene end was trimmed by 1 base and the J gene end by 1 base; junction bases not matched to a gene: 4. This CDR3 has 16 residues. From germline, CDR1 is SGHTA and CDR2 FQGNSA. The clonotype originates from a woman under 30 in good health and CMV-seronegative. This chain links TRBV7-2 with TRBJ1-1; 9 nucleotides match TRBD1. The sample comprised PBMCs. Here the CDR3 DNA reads TGTGCCAGCAGCTTAGGGGGGACAGGGAGGAACACTGAAGCTTTCTTT. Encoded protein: CASSLGGTGRNTEAFF.